This T cell receptor (beta chain) stems from a study of T-cell reconstitution after alpha-beta-depleted transplantation in children. This clonotype showed up just a few times. Antigen: not known. V was trimmed by 1 base and J by 2 bases, leaving 8 bases between them. The germline CDR1 and CDR2 sequences are SGHDN and FVKESK. This CDR3 has 14 amino acids. Molecular barcoding with unique molecular identifiers was used for the TCRbeta library. TCRdb called the PCR reads again in MiXCR, with one record for every CDR3 protein. This table holds over 150,000 distinct CDR3 sequences, about 7% found once. Study-wide results and limits: At around two months after transplant, the alpha-beta T cells were reportedly derived from several hundred expanded clones that came from non-depleted graft cells. When one year had passed after transplant, most T-cell counts and diversity came from newly produced T cells. Some patients owed their high day-60 TCRbeta diversity to surviving recipient T cells and thymic progenitors.

The sequencing here drew on PBMCs, taken before TCRalphabeta/CD19-depleted stem cell transplant. The genes are TRBV14 and TRBJ2-5; D gene uncertain. This receptor was obtained from a boy between 2 and 10 years old with acute lymphoblastic leukemia, due to receive a stem cell transplant. DNA of the CDR3: TGTGCCAGCAGCCAAGTTTGGCGGCAAGAGACCCAGTACTTC. Translating it yields CASSQVWRQETQYF. Full variable domain (outside the CDR3, taken from reference TRBV14 and TRBJ2-5): EAGVTQFPSHSVIEKGQTVTLRCDPISGHDNLYWYRRVMGKEIKFLLHFVKESKQDESGMPNNRFLAERTGGTYSTLKVQPAELEDSGVYFCASSQVWRQETQYFGPGTRLLVL.